This T cell receptor beta chain derives from a study of blood T cells in healthy people across ages. Whole-study results and caveats: It was not possible, with unsorted PBMCs, to conclusively compare naive and antigen-experienced cells. Age showed a roughly linear inverse relationship with TCR beta diversity per million T cells.

Donors each provided roughly 11 milliliters of peripheral blood. This clonotype was counted ten times or more. What it binds is not known. The CDR3 extends over 16 amino acids. Trimming took 1 base from V and 3 from J; bases not matched to a gene: 9. Germline V CDR1 and CDR2: LNHNV, YYDKDF (reference sequence). Next came a second PCR, run for about 6 to 12 cycles, which used a sample-barcoded 5' primer along with a J-beta primer mix. Via MiXCR, TCRdb re-called the 5' RACE reads, giving one row per CDR3 protein. The sample carries under 1,000,000 distinct CDR3 sequences, roughly 35% recorded once. Sequenced sample: blood. The gene calls are TRBV15 and TRBJ2-7; 7 bases fit TRBD1. The source of this sequence is a young man in good health. The DNA of the CDR3 is TGTGCCACCAGCAGAGTTAGAACAGGGGCACTCTACGAGCAGTACTTC. Amino acid sequence: CATSRVRTGALYEQYF.